Listed below are T cell receptor beta chains from one sample, sequenced in a study of shared clonotypes between healthy human individuals. TCRdb's table, derived via immunoSEQ multiplex PCR, lists solely in-frame clones and lacks some. The table includes some 1 million clones, roughly 80% detected once. The source material was memory CD4+ T cells sorted from blood. The source of these receptors is a man between 18 and 29 years old in good health. Both conserved end residues are part of each CDR3. D genes are given only for firm matches. A row's size may be missing; if present it is once, few, many or a size class.

j_call v_call cdr3_length clone_size d_call cdr3_nt cdr3_aa
TRBJ2-1 TRBV7-9 16 . . TGTGCCAGCAGCTTAGGCGGCGGGATGACCTACAATGAGCAGTTCTTC CASSLGGGMTYNEQFF
TRBJ2-5 TRBV10-3 14 once TRBD2 TGTGCCATCAGTGAGCGGGGGGAACAAGAGACCCAGTACTTC CAISERGEQETQYF
TRBJ1-4 TRBV7-2 15 . TRBD1 TGTGCCAGCAGCACTCAGGGGGCGACTAATGAAAAACTGTTTTTT CASSTQGATNEKLFF
TRBJ2-2 TRBV5-1 16 once TRBD1 TGCGCCAGCAGCCCCCGGACAGGGGGCCCCACCGGGGAGCTGTTTTTT CASSPRTGGPTGELFF
TRBJ2-1 TRBV7-2 16 . TRBD2 TGTGCCAGCAGCGCAACCTGGACTAGCGGCTACAATGAGCAGTTCTTC CASSATWTSGYNEQFF
TRBJ2-1 TRBV7-2 15 . TRBD2 TGTGCCAGCAGCGCCCGTCGACTAGCGGATAATGAGCAGTTCTTC CASSARRLADNEQFF
TRBJ2-5 TRBV18 13 . TRBD1 TGTGCCAGCTCATCGGGACAGCGGGAGACCCAGTACTTC CASSSGQRETQYF
TRBJ1-6 TRBV19 14 once . TGTGCCAGTAGTATAGTTGGGGGGAATTCACCCCTCCACTTT CASSIVGGNSPLHF
TRBJ1-1 TRBV6-6 14 . . TGTGCCAGCAGTTACCGGGACACCTACACTGAAGCTTTCTTT CASSYRDTYTEAFF
TRBJ1-2 TRBV18 14 . TRBD1 TGTGCCAGCTCACCACTCCGGGACAGCGTTGGCTACACCTTC CASSPLRDSVGYTF
TRBJ2-2 TRBV5-1 16 . . TGCGCCAGCAGCTTGGGGGTAAACCGTGACACCGGGGAGCTGTTTTTT CASSLGVNRDTGELFF
TRBJ2-4 TRBV2 19 . . TGTGCCAGCAGTGAAAAGGAGGGCAGCCTCTTTAACAGTCAAAACATTCAGTACTTC CASSEKEGSLFNSQNIQYF
TRBJ1-6 TRBV6-5 16 . . TGTGCCAGCAGTTTACTCGGGGCACGAGGGAATTCACCCCTCCACTTT CASSLLGARGNSPLHF
TRBJ2-2 TRBV9 15 . . TGTGCCAGCAGCGTAGGTTTCAGGAACACCGGGGAGCTGTTTTTT CASSVGFRNTGELFF
TRBJ1-6 TRBV19 17 . . TGTGCCAGTAGTATAGGGACGACCGCTCCCCGTAATTCACCCCTCCACTTT CASSIGTTAPRNSPLHF
TRBJ2-3 TRBV5-1 15 . . TGCGCCAGCAGCTTGGCCTACAGGGTGGAAGATACGCAGTATTTT CASSLAYRVEDTQYF
TRBJ1-1 TRBV21-1 15 . . TGTGCCAGCATCCCCTCGGGGGGACCGAACACTGAAGCTTTCTTT CASIPSGGPNTEAFF
TRBJ1-5 TRBV7-9 13 . . TGTGCCAGCAGCAGGGCCATGCTTGAGCCCCAGCATTTT CASSRAMLEPQHF
TRBJ2-5 TRBV9 15 . TRBD2 TGTGCCAGCAGCGTAGTCCCTAGCGGGGGGGAGACCCAGTACTTC CASSVVPSGGETQYF
TRBJ1-2 TRBV7-9 13 . . TGTGCCAGCAGCTTCGGGCCCCCCTATGGCTACACCTTC CASSFGPPYGYTF
TRBJ2-7 TRBV28 10 once . TGTGCCAGCGGGTTCTACGAGCAGTACTTC CASGFYEQYF
TRBJ1-1 TRBV7-9 14 . TRBD1 TGTGCCAGCAGCTTAGGGTCCCGGGACAGGGGCGCTTTCTTT CASSLGSRDRGAFF
TRBJ2-3 TRBV5-1 15 . TRBD2 TGCGCCAGCGGGTTAGCGGGAGGCGTCGGGGATACGCAGTATTTT CASGLAGGVGDTQYF